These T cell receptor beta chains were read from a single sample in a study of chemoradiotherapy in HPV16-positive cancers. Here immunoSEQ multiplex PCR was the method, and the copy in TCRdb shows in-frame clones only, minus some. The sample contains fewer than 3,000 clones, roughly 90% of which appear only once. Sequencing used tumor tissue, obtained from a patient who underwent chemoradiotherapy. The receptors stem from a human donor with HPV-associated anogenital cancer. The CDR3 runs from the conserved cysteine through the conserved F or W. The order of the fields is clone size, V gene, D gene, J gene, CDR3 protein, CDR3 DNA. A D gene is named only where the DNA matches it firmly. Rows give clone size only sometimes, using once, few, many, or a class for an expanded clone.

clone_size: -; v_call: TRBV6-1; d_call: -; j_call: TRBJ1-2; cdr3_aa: CASRVGGDGYTF; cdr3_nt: TGTGCCAGCCGTGTTGGGGGTGATGGCTACACCTTC
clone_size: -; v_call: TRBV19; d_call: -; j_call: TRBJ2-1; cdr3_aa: CASNYGRGGNEQFF; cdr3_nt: TGTGCCAGTAATTACGGGAGAGGGGGCAATGAGCAGTTCTTC
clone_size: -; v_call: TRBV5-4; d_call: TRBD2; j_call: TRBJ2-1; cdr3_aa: CASSLAAGVGYNEQFF; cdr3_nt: TGTGCCAGCAGCTTGGCGGCGGGAGTCGGCTACAATGAGCAGTTCTTC
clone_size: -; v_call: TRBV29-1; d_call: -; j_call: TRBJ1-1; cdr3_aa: CSVRRQANTEAFF; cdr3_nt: TGCAGCGTACGAAGACAGGCGAACACTGAAGCTTTCTTT
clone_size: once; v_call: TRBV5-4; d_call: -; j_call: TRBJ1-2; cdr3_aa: CASSLDGSQYGYTF; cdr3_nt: TGTGCCAGCAGCTTGGATGGCAGCCAGTATGGCTACACCTTC
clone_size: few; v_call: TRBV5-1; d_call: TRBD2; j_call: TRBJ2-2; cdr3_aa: CASSLVAGVNTGELFF; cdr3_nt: TGCGCCAGCAGCTTGGTAGCGGGGGTGAACACCGGGGAGCTGTTTTTT
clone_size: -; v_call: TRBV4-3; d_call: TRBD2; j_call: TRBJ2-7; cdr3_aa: CASSQGLAGASYEQYF; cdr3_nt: TGCGCCAGCAGCCAAGGACTAGCGGGCGCTTCCTACGAGCAGTACTTC
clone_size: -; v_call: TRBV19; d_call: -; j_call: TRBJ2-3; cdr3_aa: CASSISLGGASTDTQYF; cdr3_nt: TGTGCCAGTAGTATCTCTCTGGGCGGGGCAAGCACAGATACGCAGTATTTT
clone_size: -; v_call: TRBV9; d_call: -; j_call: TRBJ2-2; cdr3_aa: CASSAGRPSNTGELFF; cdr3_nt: TGTGCCAGCAGCGCCGGTAGGCCTTCGAACACCGGGGAGCTGTTTTTT
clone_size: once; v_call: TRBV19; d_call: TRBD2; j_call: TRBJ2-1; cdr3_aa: CASSGRAGVGEQFF; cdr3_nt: TGTGCCAGTAGCGGGAGGGCCGGGGTGGGTGAGCAGTTCTTC
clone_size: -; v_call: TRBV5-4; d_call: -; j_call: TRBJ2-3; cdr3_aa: CASSPWGRLDTQYF; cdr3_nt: TGTGCCAGCAGCCCTTGGGGTCGGCTCGATACGCAGTATTTT
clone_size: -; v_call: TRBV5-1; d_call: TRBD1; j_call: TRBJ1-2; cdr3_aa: CASSLVPGGNNYGYTF; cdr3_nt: TGCGCCAGCAGCTTGGTGCCAGGGGGCAACAACTATGGCTACACCTTC
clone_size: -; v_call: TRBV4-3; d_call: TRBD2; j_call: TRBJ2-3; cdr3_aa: CASSQDSPSGAHLTQYF; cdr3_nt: TGCGCCAGCAGCCAAGATTCCCCTAGCGGGGCACATCTTACGCAGTATTTT
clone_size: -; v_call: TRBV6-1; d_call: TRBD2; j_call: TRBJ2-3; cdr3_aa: CASMGGSGVTDTQYF; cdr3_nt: TGTGCCAGCATGGGAGGTAGCGGGGTCACAGATACGCAGTATTTT
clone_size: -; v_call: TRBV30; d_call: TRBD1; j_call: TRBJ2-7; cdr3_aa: CAWSTGTGSYEQYF; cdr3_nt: TGTGCCTGGAGTACAGGGACAGGGAGCTACGAGCAGTACTTC
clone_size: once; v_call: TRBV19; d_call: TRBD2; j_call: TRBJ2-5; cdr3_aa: CATGSGEETQYF; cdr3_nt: TGTGCCACCGGGAGCGGGGAAGAGACCCAGTACTTC
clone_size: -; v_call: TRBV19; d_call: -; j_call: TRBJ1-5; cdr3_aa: CASSQQGERTQPQHF; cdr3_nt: TGTGCCAGTAGCCAACAGGGAGAGAGGACTCAGCCCCAGCATTTT
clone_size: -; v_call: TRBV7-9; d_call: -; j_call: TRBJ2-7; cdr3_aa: CASSNRAYEQYF; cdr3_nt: TGTGCCAGCAGCAACAGGGCCTACGAGCAGTACTTC
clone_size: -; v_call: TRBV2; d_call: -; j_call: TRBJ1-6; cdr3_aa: CASKIRPRENSPLHF; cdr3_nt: TGTGCCAGCAAAATACGGCCCCGGGAGAATTCACCCCTCCACTTT
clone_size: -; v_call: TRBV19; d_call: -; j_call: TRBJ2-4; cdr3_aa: CASSTSDQIAKNIQYF; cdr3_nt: TGTGCCAGTAGTACCTCCGACCAAATAGCCAAAAACATTCAGTACTTC
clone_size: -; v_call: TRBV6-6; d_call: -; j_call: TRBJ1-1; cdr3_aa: CASSYKENTEAFF; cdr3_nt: TGTGCCAGCAGTTACAAGGAGAACACTGAAGCTTTCTTT
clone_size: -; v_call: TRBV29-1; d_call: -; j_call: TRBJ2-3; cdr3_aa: CSAPKGGLTDTQYF; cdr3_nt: TGCAGCGCCCCCAAGGGGGGGCTCACAGATACGCAGTATTTT
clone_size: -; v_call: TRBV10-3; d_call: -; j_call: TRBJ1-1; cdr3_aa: CAISESDRAGIGAFF; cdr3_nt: TGTGCCATCAGTGAGTCGGACAGAGCTGGAATTGGAGCTTTCTTT
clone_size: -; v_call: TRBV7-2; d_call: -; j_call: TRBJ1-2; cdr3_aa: CASTLNNYGYTF; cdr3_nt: TGTGCCAGCACCTTAAACAACTATGGCTACACCTTC
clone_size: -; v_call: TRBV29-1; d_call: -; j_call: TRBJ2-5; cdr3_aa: CSVEALGGRVGETQYF; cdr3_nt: TGCAGCGTTGAAGCTCTGGGGGGCAGGGTGGGGGAGACCCAGTACTTC
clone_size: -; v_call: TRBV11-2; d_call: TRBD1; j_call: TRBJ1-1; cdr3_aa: CASSRWDSPAFF; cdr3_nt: TGTGCCAGCAGCAGATGGGACAGTCCTGCTTTCTTT
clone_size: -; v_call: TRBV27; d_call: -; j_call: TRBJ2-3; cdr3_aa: CASRLNRAQEGDTQYF; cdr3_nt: TGTGCCAGTCGTTTAAACAGGGCGCAGGAGGGAGATACGCAGTATTTT
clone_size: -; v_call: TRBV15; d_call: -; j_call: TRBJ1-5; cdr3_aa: CATSREWGGNQPQHF; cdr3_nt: TGTGCCACCAGCAGAGAGTGGGGAGGCAATCAGCCCCAGCATTTT
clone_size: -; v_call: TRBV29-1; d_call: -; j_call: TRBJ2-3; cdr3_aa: CSVDLTDTQYF; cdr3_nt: TGCAGCGTTGACCTCACAGATACGCAGTATTTT
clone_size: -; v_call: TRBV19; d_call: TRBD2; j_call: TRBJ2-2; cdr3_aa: CASSAGLAFTGELFF; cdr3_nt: TGTGCCAGTAGTGCGGGACTAGCGTTCACCGGGGAGCTGTTTTTT
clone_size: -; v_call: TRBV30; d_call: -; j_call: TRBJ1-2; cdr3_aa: CAYRELLYGYTF; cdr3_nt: TGTGCCTACCGGGAGTTACTCTATGGCTACACCTTC
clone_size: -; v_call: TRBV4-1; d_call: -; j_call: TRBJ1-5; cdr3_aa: CASSPFLTSNQPQHF; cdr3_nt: TGCGCCAGCAGCCCCTTCCTCACTAGCAATCAGCCCCAGCATTTT
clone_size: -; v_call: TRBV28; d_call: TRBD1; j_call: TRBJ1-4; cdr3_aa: CASGTPGQGREKLFF; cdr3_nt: TGTGCCAGCGGAACTCCGGGACAGGGCCGGGAAAAACTGTTTTTT
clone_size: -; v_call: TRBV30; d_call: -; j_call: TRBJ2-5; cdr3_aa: CAWSRRARETQYF; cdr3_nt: TGTGCCTGGTCCCGTAGGGCCCGGGAGACCCAGTACTTC